This T cell receptor (beta chain) was documented in a study of T cell changes during pregnancy in multiple sclerosis. Germline V gene sequence: CDR1 LNHNV, CDR2 YYDKDF (reference sequence). The CDR3 runs to 17 residues. V dropped 1 base and J dropped 0; count of bases not matched to a gene: 6. The repertoire was sequenced with immunoSEQ multiplex PCR; TCRdb's copy has only in-frame clones and lacks some. The sample carries about 73,000 clones, almost 95% recorded once. The starting material was peripheral blood, obtained in the third trimester of pregnancy. This chain joins TRBV15 and TRBJ2-1, with 7 bases fitting TRBD2. This clonotype was obtained from a female donor in good health, enrolled as a control in a pregnancy study. CDR3: CATSRVWGGSSYNEQFF. CDR3 coding DNA: TGTGCCACCAGCAGAGTATGGGGGGGGAGCTCCTACAATGAGCAGTTCTTC.